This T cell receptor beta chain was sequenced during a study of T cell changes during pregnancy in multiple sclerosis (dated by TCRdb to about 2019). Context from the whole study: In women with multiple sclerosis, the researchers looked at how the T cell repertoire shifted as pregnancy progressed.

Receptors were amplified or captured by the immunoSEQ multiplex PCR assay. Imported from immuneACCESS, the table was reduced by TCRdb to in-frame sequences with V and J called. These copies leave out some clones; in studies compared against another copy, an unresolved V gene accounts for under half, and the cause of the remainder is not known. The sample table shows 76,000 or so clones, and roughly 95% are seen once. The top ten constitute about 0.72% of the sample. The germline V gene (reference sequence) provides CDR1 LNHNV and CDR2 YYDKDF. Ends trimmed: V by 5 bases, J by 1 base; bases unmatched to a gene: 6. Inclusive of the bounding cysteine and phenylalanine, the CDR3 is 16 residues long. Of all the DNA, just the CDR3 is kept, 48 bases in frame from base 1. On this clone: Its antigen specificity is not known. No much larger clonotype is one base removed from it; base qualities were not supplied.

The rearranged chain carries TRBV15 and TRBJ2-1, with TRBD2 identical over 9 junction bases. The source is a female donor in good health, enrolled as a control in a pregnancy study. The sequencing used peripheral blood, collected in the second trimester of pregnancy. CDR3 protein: CATSLGGGVSYNEQFF. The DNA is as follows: TGTGCCACCAGCCTCGGCGGGGGGGTTTCCTACAATGAGCAGTTCTTC.